This T cell receptor beta chain emerged from a study of blood T cell repertoires in COVID-19. The wider study: Sites across the United States, Italy and Spain contributed samples from acute and convalescent COVID-19. Sample material is recorded as cDNA or gDNA derived from T cells, B-cell-depleted T cells, or PBMCs.

During active infection, Seattle patients enrolled and were then monitored through disease. Authors' processing steps: Amplified reference gene primers provided the basis for estimating nucleated cell counts. TCRdb's table, derived via immunoSEQ multiplex PCR, lists solely in-frame clones and lacks some. The V and J calls and clone size were taken over from that table, and D and trimming were inferred from the DNA. Of 200,000 to 300,000 clones detected, approximately 86% appear once; the ten largest clones hold roughly 4.9%. The CDR3 extends over 14 amino acids. CDR1 and CDR2 from the germline V gene are GTSNPN and SVGIG (reference sequence). Losses at the gene ends were 4 bases for V and 9 bases for J; bases not matched to a gene: 12.

Material: peripheral blood. This TCR came from an older woman with COVID-19, enrolled during active disease. The rearrangement joins TRBV30 to TRBJ2-1, with 7 nucleotides matching TRBD2. The CDR3 sequence is CAWKAGVGFGEQFF. CDR3 coding DNA: TGTGCCTGGAAGGCGGGAGTGGGGTTTGGTGAGCAGTTCTTC.